The 32 T cell receptor beta chains presented below share a single source sample, sequenced in a study of identical twins. TCRdb called the 5' RACE reads again in MiXCR, with one record for every CDR3 protein. The sample carries roughly 290,000 distinct CDR3 sequences, under 9.5% recorded once. This sample was shared with a second study, whose subject was yellow fever vaccine responses in identical twins.

Sequences were obtained from memory (CD45RO+) T cells sorted from blood. The receptors were sampled from a woman aged 18 to 35 in good health.

The V and J genes are TRBV20-1 and TRBJ2-5; weak D call: TRBD2 (5 bases). CDR3 length: 17 amino acids. Trimming stripped 6 bases from V and 5 bases from J, with 28 bases between. Germline CDR1 DFQATT, CDR2 SNEGSKA (reference sequence). CDR3 sequence: CSALVRSGQSGMETQYF. In DNA, the CDR3 is TGCAGTGCCCTCGTTAGGAGTGGTCAATCGGGGATGGAGACCCAGTACTTC.

The table lists this clonotype with many counts. The V and J genes are TRBV14 and TRBJ1-4; D uncertain. Trimming shortened V by 1 base and J by 8 bases, and 11 bases separated the two germline ends. From germline, CDR1 is SGHDN and CDR2 FVKESK. The CDR3 contains 14 residues. The CDR3 protein is CASSQVGPREKLFF. The CDR3 DNA is TGTGCCAGCAGCCAAGTAGGGCCACGGGAAAAACTGTTTTTT. Based on the CDR3 plus reference TRBV14 and TRBJ1-4, the full variable domain is EAGVTQFPSHSVIEKGQTVTLRCDPISGHDNLYWYRRVMGKEIKFLLHFVKESKQDESGMPNNRFLAERTGGTYSTLKVQPAELEDSGVYFCASSQVGPREKLFFGSGTQLSVL.

This clonotype showed up just a few times. The rearrangement uses TRBV6-5 and TRBJ2-7; D gene uncertain. Between the trimmed V and J ends, which lost 2 bases and 2 bases, there was a span of 13 bases. CDR3 length: 15 amino acids. The germline V gene has CDR1 MNHEY and CDR2 SVGAGI. The CDR3 sequence is CASSYGLATTYEQYF. CDR3 bases: TGTGCCAGCAGTTACGGGTTAGCCACTACCTACGAGCAGTACTTC.

This clonotype was recorded only once. The chain links TRBV18 to TRBJ2-5; D remains unclear. The CDR3 totals 15 residues. Germline V lookup: CDR1 KGHSH, CDR2 LQKENI. The V end was cut by 3 bases, the J end by 0 bases, with 11 bases between. The CDR3 region is CASSPPLSNQETQYF. Written as DNA, the CDR3 is TGTGCCAGCTCACCCCCGTTAAGTAACCAAGAGACCCAGTACTTC.

This chain links TRBV5-1 with TRBJ2-3, with TRBD2 identical over 7 bases. Per germline, CDR1 SGHRS and CDR2 YFSETQ. V lost 4 bases, J lost 4 bases, and 6 bases stayed unmatched. The CDR3 is made up of 14 amino acids. The CDR3 bases are TGCGCCAGCAGCGCCGGGGGGAGCCCAGATACGCAGTATTTT. Its translation: CASSAGGSPDTQYF.

The chain uses TRBV3-1 and TRBJ2-2; TRBD1 is a possible D gene (5 bases). V lost 11 bases and J 4 bases, leaving 20 bases between the germline ends. There are 15 residues in the CDR3. The germline V gene encodes CDR1 LGHDT and CDR2 YNNKEL (reference sequence). DNA of the CDR3: TGTGCCTGCACCCCCAGGGTGGCCCTCACCGGGGAGCTGTTTTTT. It encodes CACTPRVALTGELFF.

This clonotype came up many times. The chain combines TRBV12-3 or TRBV12-4 with TRBJ2-7; 8 bases align to TRBD1. The CDR3 is 14 amino acids. Trimming cost V 6 bases and J 6 bases; bases outside gene matches: 10. The CDR3 sequence is CASSAGGASGEQYF. DNA of the CDR3: TGTGCCAGCAGCGCAGGGGGCGCATCTGGCGAGCAGTACTTC.

The V gene is TRBV28, the J gene TRBJ2-1, with no clear D. With 5 bases removed from V and 5 bases from J, the gap between germline ends came to 25 bases. The CDR3 loop spans 18 amino acids. Germline V gene sequence: CDR1 MDHEN, CDR2 SYDVKM. Here the CDR3 DNA reads TGTGCCAGCAGTCCAAATATCGGGTCGGCGGTTAGGAACAATGAGCAGTTCTTC. Its translation: CASSPNIGSAVRNNEQFF.

This clonotype showed up many times. This chain joins TRBV3-1 and TRBJ2-1; no clear D. CDR1 and CDR2 from the germline V gene are LGHDT and YNNKEL (reference sequence). This CDR3 contains 14 residues. The V gene lost 4 bases and the J gene lost 7 bases, with 14 bases spanning the gap. CDR3 coding DNA: TGTGCCAGCAGCCGGGTGGGCCTCGCTAATGAGCAGTTCTTC. This sequence encodes CASSRVGLANEQFF.

This clonotype was seen at least ten times. V gene TRBV6-5 combines with J gene TRBJ1-1, with D unresolved. Trimming pared 3 bases from V and 1 base from J, leaving 15 bases between. CDR1 and CDR2 (germline): MNHEY, SVGAGI. The CDR3 is 16 residues long. Here the CDR3 reads CASSYRPPWGNTEAFF. In nucleotides, the CDR3 is TGTGCCAGCAGTTATCGGCCTCCCTGGGGGAACACTGAAGCTTTCTTT.

This clonotype was counted many times. V gene TRBV7-8 combines with J gene TRBJ2-7, with 8 bases lining up with TRBD1. V lost 7 bases to trimming and J lost 2 bases; unmatched junction nucleotides: 10. The germline gives CDR1 SGHVS, CDR2 FQNEAQ. The CDR3 consists of 15 residues. In DNA, the CDR3 is TGTGCCAGCACACCTAGCCGGGACAGGCCCTACGAGCAGTACTTC. Protein product: CASTPSRDRPYEQYF.

This clonotype showed up just a few times. This chain joins TRBV6-5 and TRBJ2-1, with D unresolved. Per the germline V gene, CDR1 is MNHEY and CDR2 is SVGAGI. V was trimmed by 2 bases and J by 3 bases, leaving 14 bases between them. This CDR3 has 16 residues. CDR3: CASSYAQTSIYNEQFF. The CDR3 DNA follows: TGTGCCAGCAGTTACGCCCAGACTTCAATCTACAATGAGCAGTTCTTC.

This clonotype occurred a few times. This chain uses TRBV12-3 or TRBV12-4 with TRBJ2-1; 7 bases line up with TRBD2. The CDR3 runs to 17 residues. V shed 6 bases and J 5 bases; nucleotides not matched to a gene: 16. The CDR3 DNA sequence: TGTGCCAGCAGCGTAGGCTGGCGAGCGGGGAAGCACAATGAGCAGTTCTTC. Translation gives CASSVGWRAGKHNEQFF.

Many counts were recorded for this clonotype. The CDR3: CSARDRAVNQPQHF. The CDR3 coding sequence is TGCAGTGCTAGAGATCGGGCAGTCAATCAGCCCCAGCATTTT. The chain couples TRBV20-1 to TRBJ1-5; D unresolved. The ends were cut back, 0 bases at V and 3 bases at J, with 9 bases in the middle. The length of the CDR3 is 14 residues. Germline V gene lookup returns CDR1 DFQATT and CDR2 SNEGSKA (reference sequence).

This clonotype turned up a few times. The chain has TRBV5-4 and TRBJ2-3, with 10 bases aligning to TRBD2. This CDR3 is built from 17 residues. Germline values: CDR1 SGHNT, CDR2 YYREEE (reference sequence). After removal of 0 bases from V and 4 bases from J, the junction contained 8 bases not matched to a gene. CDR3 sequence reads: CASSLVIAGGLADTQYF. CDR3 nucleotides: TGTGCCAGCAGCTTGGTAATAGCGGGAGGTTTGGCAGATACGCAGTATTTT.

The DNA for the CDR3 is TGTGCCAGCAGCCCAGACCAGGGGTTCACAGATACGCAGTATTTT. Amino acids: CASSPDQGFTDTQYF. This chain connects TRBV7-7 to TRBJ2-3; D perhaps matches TRBD1 (6 bases). Germline-derived CDR1 and CDR2 are SSHAT and FNYEAQ (reference sequence). Trimming removed 5 bases from V and 2 bases from J, with 14 bases in between. CDR3 length: 15 residues.

The rearrangement links TRBV20-1 to TRBJ2-7; D tentatively reads TRBD1 or TRBD2 (5 bases each). This CDR3 spans 14 amino acids. CDR1 is DFQATT, CDR2 SNEGSKA, per germline (reference sequence). Trimming took off 0 bases at V and 2 bases at J, with 11 bases between the two ends. CDR3 in DNA: TGCAGTGCTAGAGAGGGGACCTGGACCTACGAGCAGTACTTC. Protein product: CSAREGTWTYEQYF.

The table lists this clonotype with a few counts. This chain connects TRBV15 to TRBJ2-7; D is possibly TRBD1 (5 bases). This CDR3 spans 13 amino acids. Trimming took 0 bases from V and 3 from J, leaving 6 bases between them. In germline, CDR1 is LNHNV, CDR2 YYDKDF (reference sequence). In DNA form, the CDR3 reads TGTGCCACCAGCAGAGATCAGGGCTACGAGCAGTACTTC. Residues: CATSRDQGYEQYF. Complete variable domain (other parts from reference TRBV15 and TRBJ2-7): DAMVIQNPRYQVTQFGKPVTLSCSQTLNHNVMYWYQQKSSQAPKLLFHYYDKDFNNEADTPDNFQSRRPNTSFCFLDIRSPGLGDTAMYLCATSRDQGYEQYFGPGTRLTVT.

The chain joins TRBV27 to TRBJ2-1; TRBD2 agrees at 8 bases. Germline V gene sequence: CDR1 MNHEY, CDR2 SMNVEV (reference sequence). The CDR3 runs 17 residues. Unmatched junction bases numbered 17, after V lost 5 bases and J lost 8 bases. This CDR3 reads CASSPSWLAGVWDEQFF. In DNA, the CDR3 is TGTGCCAGCAGTCCCAGTTGGCTAGCGGGCGTCTGGGATGAGCAGTTCTTC.

A few counts support this clonotype. The genes are TRBV12-3 or TRBV12-4 and TRBJ1-1; the D gene is possibly TRBD1 (5 bases). This CDR3 is 13 amino acids long. Trimming cost V 5 bases and J 0 bases, with 7 bases left between them. The CDR3 loop is CASSLQVNTEAFF. CDR3 DNA: TGTGCCAGCAGTCTACAGGTGAACACTGAAGCTTTCTTT.

There are a few counts of this clonotype. The rearrangement joins TRBV29-1 to TRBJ2-5; D possibly corresponds to TRBD2 (6 bases). CDR1 and CDR2 (germline): SQVTM, ANQGSEA. Trimming shortened V by 4 bases and J by 3 bases, and 12 bases separated the two germline ends. The CDR3 runs 13 residues. This chain's CDR3 is CSVGGVIEETQYF. The CDR3 DNA follows: TGCAGCGTTGGGGGGGTGATCGAAGAGACCCAGTACTTC. The full variable domain, rest sourced from reference TRBV29-1 and TRBJ2-5, is SAVISQKPSRDICQRGTSLTIQCQVDSQVTMMFWYRQQPGQSLTLIATANQGSEATYESGFVIDKFPISRPNLTFSTLTVSNMSPEDSSIYLCSVGGVIEETQYFGPGTRLLVL.

The V and J genes are TRBV3-1 and TRBJ2-1; 9 positions match TRBD1. Germline V lookup: CDR1 LGHDT, CDR2 YNNKEL (reference sequence). The length of the CDR3 is 15 residues. With 10 bases clipped from V and 9 bases from J, the junction kept 16 bases outside the gene matches. The CDR3 here is CATSLGQGGMGEQFF. The CDR3 DNA follows: TGTGCCACCTCCCTGGGACAGGGAGGGATGGGTGAGCAGTTCTTC.

The gene calls are TRBV20-1 and TRBJ2-7; 9 nucleotides agree with TRBD2. The length of the CDR3 is 14 residues. Trimming at V came to 6 bases and at J to 1 base, leaving 7 bases not matched to a gene. Germline V gene data show CDR1 as DFQATT and CDR2 as SNEGSKA (reference sequence). The CDR3 bases are TGCAGTGCCGAGGATCTAGCGGGATCCTACGAGCAGTACTTC. It yields the protein CSAEDLAGSYEQYF.

This clonotype showed up just a few times. The DNA for the CDR3 is TGTGCCAGCACCATAGGACAGGGGGCGGGGGGACAGTTCTTC. This codes for CASTIGQGAGGQFF. The chain employs TRBV6-1 and TRBJ2-1; 11 bases map to TRBD1. This CDR3 has 14 amino acids. V trimming: 7 bases; J trimming: 13 bases; junction bases outside the gene matches: 12. Germline CDR1 MNHNS, CDR2 SASEGT.

The rearrangement joins TRBV4-2 to TRBJ1-4, with D uncertain. Trimming stripped 4 bases from V and 1 base from J, with 10 bases between. The CDR3 loop spans 15 amino acids. The germline V gene encodes CDR1 LGHNA and CDR2 YNFKEQ. The CDR3 reads CASSPTGVTNEKLFF. CDR3 DNA sequence: TGTGCCAGCAGCCCCACCGGGGTAACTAATGAAAAACTGTTTTTT.

The rearrangement links TRBV25-1 to TRBJ1-4, with D maybe TRBD1 (5 bases). Germline V gives CDR1 MGHDK, CDR2 SYGVNS. Trimming left V 3 bases short and J 5 bases short, with 13 bases between. This CDR3 contains 15 residues. The DNA for the CDR3 is TGTGCCAGCAGTGATCCCGCAGGGAGGAATGAAAAACTGTTTTTT. Translated, it gives CASSDPAGRNEKLFF.

This chain connects TRBV6-1 to TRBJ2-7, with 10 bases that match TRBD1. With 4 bases clipped from V and 1 base from J, the junction kept 7 bases outside the gene matches. Germline V gene sequence: CDR1 MNHNS, CDR2 SASEGT. There are 16 residues in the CDR3. This CDR3 reads CASSAPDRGLSYEQYV. The DNA of the CDR3 is TGTGCCAGCAGTGCCCCTGACAGGGGGCTATCCTACGAGCAGTACGTC.

The sample holds many counts of this clonotype. The chain couples TRBV4-1 to TRBJ2-1, with 9 bases fitting TRBD2. The V segment lost 1 base and the J segment 6 bases; nucleotides outside the gene matches: 13. This CDR3 spans 18 amino acids. Per germline, CDR1 MGHRA and CDR2 YSYEKL. The CDR3 DNA is TGCGCCAGCAGCCAAGCGGCCATTGCGGGAGGGCGGTCCAATGAGCAGTTCTTC. Translating it yields CASSQAAIAGGRSNEQFF.

As to this clonotype: Germline is not matched at one junction end, which may reflect a read error. The gene calls are TRBV28 and TRBJ2-1, with TRBD2 matching over 14 bases. The CDR3 runs to 13 residues. Germline V CDR1 and CDR2: MDHEN, SYDVKM. CDR3 DNA sequence: TGTGCCAGCAGTTTGACTAGCGGGAGGGCCGGGGACTTC. Its protein product is CASSLTSGRAGDF.

This clonotype has a count of ten or more. The rearrangement joins TRBV9 to TRBJ2-5, with TRBD2 identical over 12 bases. The length of the CDR3 is 17 residues. Germline CDR1 is SGDLS and CDR2 is YYNGEE. V shed 0 bases and J 2 bases; nucleotides not matched to a gene: 5. The CDR3 reads CASSVDAGTSGQETQYF. CDR3 nucleotides: TGTGCCAGCAGCGTAGACGCCGGGACTAGCGGGCAAGAGACCCAGTACTTC.

This clonotype was counted many times. The chain employs TRBV4-1 and TRBJ2-2, with TRBD2 matching 11 bases. From germline, CDR1 is MGHRA and CDR2 YSYEKL. The CDR3 length is 18 residues. J lost 6 bases, V lost 3 bases, and 12 bases had no gene match. The CDR3 coding sequence is TGCGCCAGCAGCCAGGGAAGCCAGGGACTAGCGGTTCCCGGGGAGCTGTTTTTT. This translates into CASSQGSQGLAVPGELFF.

This clonotype was seen repeatedly, ten times or more. This chain joins TRBV12-3 or TRBV12-4 and TRBJ1-1; D is possibly TRBD1 (5 bases). CDR3 length equals 13 residues. Trimming removed 5 bases from V and 5 bases from J, with 12 bases in between. The CDR3 is CASSTYRSTEAFF. The DNA of the CDR3 is TGTGCCAGCAGTACATACAGGTCTACTGAAGCTTTCTTT.